The clone carrying this T cell receptor (beta chain) was counted only a few times. Antigen: not known. PCR was performed using 60 Vbeta and 13 Jbeta primers. Assay: immunoSEQ multiplex PCR; the TCRdb copy retains only in-frame clones and omits some. The data contain 75,000 to 95,000 clones, around 78% of them singletons. The source of the sample is a study of cytomegalovirus exposure and HLA in healthy donors. Study as a whole: Earlier, about 179 million T cells were analyzed, and 117 million unique TCR beta sequences were found among them.

Whole-study findings and limits: Analysis was carried out at a later point, and it linked a missense DCLRE1C variant to TCR beta V- and J-gene trimming. A later analysis associated some 16,000 TCR beta sequences with HLA alleles at a 0.05 false discovery rate.

Germline V gene lookup returns CDR1 LGHNT and CDR2 FRNRAP. V gave up 6 bases and J gave up 6 bases; unmatched junction bases: 5. The CDR3 is 14 amino acids. This chain connects TRBV12-5 to TRBJ2-1; 10 positions agree with TRBD2. The TCR comes from a woman in her thirties or forties in good health and CMV-seropositive. The sequenced material came from PBMCs. DNA of the CDR3: TGTGCTAGTGGCCTAGCGGGAGTCAGCAATGAGCAGTTCTTC. As protein: CASGLAGVSNEQFF.